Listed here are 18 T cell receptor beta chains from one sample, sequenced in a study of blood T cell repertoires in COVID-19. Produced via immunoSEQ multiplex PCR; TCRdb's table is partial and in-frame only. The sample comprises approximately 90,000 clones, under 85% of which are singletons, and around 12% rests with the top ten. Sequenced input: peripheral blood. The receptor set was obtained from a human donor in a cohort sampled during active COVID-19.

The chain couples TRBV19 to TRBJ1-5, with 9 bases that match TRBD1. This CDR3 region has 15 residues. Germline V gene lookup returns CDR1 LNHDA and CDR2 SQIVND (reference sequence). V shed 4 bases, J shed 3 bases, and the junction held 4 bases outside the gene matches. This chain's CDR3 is CASSKGTGINQPQHF. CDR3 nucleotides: TGTGCCAGTAGTAAAGGGACAGGGATCAATCAGCCCCAGCATTTT.

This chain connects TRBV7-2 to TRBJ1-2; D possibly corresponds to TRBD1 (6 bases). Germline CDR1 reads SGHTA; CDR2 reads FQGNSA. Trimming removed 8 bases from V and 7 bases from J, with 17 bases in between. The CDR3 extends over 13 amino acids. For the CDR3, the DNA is TGTGCCAGCGGACTCAGGGGTTCGGGTGGCTACACCTTC. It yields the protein CASGLRGSGGYTF.

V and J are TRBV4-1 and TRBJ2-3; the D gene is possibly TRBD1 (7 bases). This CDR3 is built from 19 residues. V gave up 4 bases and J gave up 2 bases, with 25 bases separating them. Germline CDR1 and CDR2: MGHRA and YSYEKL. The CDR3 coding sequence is TGCGCCAGCAGCCCGAGAACGAACCGGGGGCAGGGGGTCACAGATACGCAGTATTTT. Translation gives CASSPRTNRGQGVTDTQYF.

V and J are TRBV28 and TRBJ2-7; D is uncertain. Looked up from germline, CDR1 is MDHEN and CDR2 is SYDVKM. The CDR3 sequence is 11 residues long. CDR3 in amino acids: CASHSGYEQYF. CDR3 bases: TGTGCTTCACACTCAGGCTACGAGCAGTACTTC.

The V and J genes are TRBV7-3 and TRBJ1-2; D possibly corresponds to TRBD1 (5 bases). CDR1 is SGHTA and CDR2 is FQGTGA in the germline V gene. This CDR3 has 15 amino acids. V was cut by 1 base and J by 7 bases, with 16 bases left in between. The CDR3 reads CASSLSPAGRFGYTF. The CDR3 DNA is TGTGCCAGCAGCTTAAGTCCGGCAGGGCGGTTTGGCTACACCTTC.

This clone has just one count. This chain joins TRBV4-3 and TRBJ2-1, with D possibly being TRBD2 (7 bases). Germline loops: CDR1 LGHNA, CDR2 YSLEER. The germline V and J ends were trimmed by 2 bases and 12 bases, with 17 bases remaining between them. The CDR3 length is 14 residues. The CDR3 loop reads CASSQRSGTTRQFF. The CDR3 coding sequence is TGCGCCAGCAGCCAAAGAAGCGGGACAACGCGGCAGTTCTTC.

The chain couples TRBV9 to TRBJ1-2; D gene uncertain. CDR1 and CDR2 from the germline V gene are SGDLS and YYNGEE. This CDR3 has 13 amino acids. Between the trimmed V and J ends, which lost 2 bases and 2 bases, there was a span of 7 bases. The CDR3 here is CASSVSVNYGYTF. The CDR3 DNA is TGTGCCAGCAGCGTTTCCGTCAACTATGGCTACACCTTC.

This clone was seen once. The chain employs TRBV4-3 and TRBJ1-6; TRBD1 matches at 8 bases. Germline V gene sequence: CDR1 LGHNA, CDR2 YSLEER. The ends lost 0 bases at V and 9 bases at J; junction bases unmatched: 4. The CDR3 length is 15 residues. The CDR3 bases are TGCGCCAGCAGCCAAGATTTGGACAGGGTTTCACCCCTCCACTTT. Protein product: CASSQDLDRVSPLHF.

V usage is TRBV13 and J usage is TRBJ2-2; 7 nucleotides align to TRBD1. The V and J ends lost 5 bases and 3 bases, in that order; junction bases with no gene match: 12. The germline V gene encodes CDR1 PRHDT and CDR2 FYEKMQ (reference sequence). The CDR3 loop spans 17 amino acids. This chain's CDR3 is CASSRESGGYDTGELFF. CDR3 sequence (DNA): TGTGCCAGCAGCAGAGAATCAGGGGGTTACGACACCGGGGAGCTGTTTTTT.

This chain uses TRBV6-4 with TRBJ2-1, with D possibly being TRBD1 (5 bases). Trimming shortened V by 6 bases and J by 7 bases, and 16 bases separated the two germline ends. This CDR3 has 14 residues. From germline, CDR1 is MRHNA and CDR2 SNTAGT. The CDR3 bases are TGTGCCAGCAGCGGGCAGGGTGATGTGAATGAGCAGTTCTTC. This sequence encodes CASSGQGDVNEQFF.

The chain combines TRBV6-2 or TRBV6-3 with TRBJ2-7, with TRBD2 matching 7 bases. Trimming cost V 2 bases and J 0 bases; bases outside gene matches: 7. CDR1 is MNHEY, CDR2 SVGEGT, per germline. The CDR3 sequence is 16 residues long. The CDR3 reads CASSYGPAGFSYEQYF. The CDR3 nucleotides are TGTGCCAGCAGTTACGGGCCAGCGGGGTTCTCCTACGAGCAGTACTTC.

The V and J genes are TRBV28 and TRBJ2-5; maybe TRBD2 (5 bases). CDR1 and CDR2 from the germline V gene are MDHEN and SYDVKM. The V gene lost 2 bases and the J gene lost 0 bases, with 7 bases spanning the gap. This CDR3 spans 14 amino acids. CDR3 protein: CASSLREHQETQYF. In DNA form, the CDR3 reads TGTGCCAGCAGTTTAAGGGAGCACCAAGAGACCCAGTACTTC.

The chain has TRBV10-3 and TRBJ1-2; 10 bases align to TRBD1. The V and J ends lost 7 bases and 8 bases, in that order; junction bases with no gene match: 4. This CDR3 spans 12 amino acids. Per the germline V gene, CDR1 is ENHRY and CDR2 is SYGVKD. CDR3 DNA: TGTGCCATCAATGGGGACAGGGGCGGCTACACCTTC. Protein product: CAINGDRGGYTF.

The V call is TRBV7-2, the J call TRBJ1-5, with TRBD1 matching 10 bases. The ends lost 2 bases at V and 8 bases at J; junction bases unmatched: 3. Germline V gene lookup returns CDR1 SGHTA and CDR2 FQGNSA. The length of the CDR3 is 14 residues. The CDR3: CASSLRDRGKPQHF. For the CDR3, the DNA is TGTGCCAGCAGCTTAAGGGACAGGGGTAAGCCCCAGCATTTT. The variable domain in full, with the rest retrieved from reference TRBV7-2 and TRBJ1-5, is GAGVSQSPSNKVTEKGKDVELRCDPISGHTALYWYRQSLGQGLEFLIYFQGNSAPDKSGLPSDRFSAERTGGSVSTLTIQRTQQEDSAVYLCASSLRDRGKPQHFGDGTRLSIL.

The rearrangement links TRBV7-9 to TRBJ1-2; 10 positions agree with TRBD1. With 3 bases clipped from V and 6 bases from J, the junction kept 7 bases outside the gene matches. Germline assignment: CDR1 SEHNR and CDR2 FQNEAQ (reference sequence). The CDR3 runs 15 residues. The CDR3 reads CASSFGQGGTDGYTF. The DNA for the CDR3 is TGTGCCAGCAGCTTCGGACAGGGGGGAACGGATGGCTACACCTTC.

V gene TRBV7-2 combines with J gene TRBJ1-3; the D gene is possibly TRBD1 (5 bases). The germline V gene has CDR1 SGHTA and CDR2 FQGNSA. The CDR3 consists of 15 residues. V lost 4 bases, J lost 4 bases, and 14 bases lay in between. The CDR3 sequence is CASSSAPGYGNTIYF. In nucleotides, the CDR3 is TGTGCCAGCAGCTCCGCTCCAGGGTACGGAAACACCATATATTTT.

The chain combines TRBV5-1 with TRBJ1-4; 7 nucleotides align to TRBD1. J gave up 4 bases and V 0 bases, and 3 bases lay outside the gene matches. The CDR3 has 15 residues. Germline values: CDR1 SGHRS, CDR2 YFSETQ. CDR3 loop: CASSLEGTVNEKLFF. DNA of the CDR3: TGCGCCAGCAGCTTGGAAGGGACAGTTAATGAAAAACTGTTTTTT.

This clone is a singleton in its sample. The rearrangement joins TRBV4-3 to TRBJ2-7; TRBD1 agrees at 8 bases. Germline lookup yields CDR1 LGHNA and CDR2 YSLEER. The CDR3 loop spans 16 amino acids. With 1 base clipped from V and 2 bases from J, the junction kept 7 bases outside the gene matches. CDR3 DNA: TGCGCCAGCAGCCAAGGTGGGGCAGGGGGCGCCTACGAGCAGTACTTC. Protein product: CASSQGGAGGAYEQYF.